One and the same sample provided the 26 T cell receptor beta chains below, sequenced in a study of metastatic and nonmetastatic thyroid tumors. TCRdb re-called clones from the PCR reads using MiXCR. The sample has about 33,000 clones; 10% to 14% are singletons. Until they underwent thyroid surgery, no patient had received any treatment. The sequenced sample consisted of blood. These receptors were collected from a female donor with papillary thyroid cancer or a benign thyroid nodule (not recorded which). Some clones in this sample may be carry-over from other donors' samples.

This clone was detected only a few times. The rearrangement uses TRBV5-4 and TRBJ2-7, with D hard to call. The CDR3 has 13 residues. The germline gives CDR1 SGHNT, CDR2 YYREEE (reference sequence). Between the trimmed V and J ends, which lost 0 bases and 3 bases, there was a span of 7 bases. This chain's CDR3 is CASSLAGVYEQYF. The CDR3 nucleotides read TGTGCCAGCAGCTTGGCGGGCGTCTACGAGCAGTACTTC.

This clone was seen many times. The chain couples TRBV6-2 or TRBV6-3 to TRBJ1-5; 10 bases agree with TRBD1. Trimming took 4 bases from V and 8 from J; bases not matched to a gene: 8. Germline values: CDR1 MNHEY, CDR2 SVGEGT. The CDR3 sequence is 15 residues long. The CDR3 bases are TGTGCCAGCAGTTCCCGGGACAGGGGCGGGGAGCCCCAGCATTTT. Its translation is CASSSRDRGGEPQHF.

This chain connects TRBV6-1 to TRBJ1-2, with D tentatively TRBD1 (5 bases). V was pared by 5 bases and J by 4 bases, with 11 bases between. This CDR3 region has 13 residues. CDR1 and CDR2 from the germline V gene are MNHNS and SASEGT. DNA of the CDR3: TGTGCCAGCAGTCGGACATCCGCCTATGGCTACACCTTC. Translation gives CASSRTSAYGYTF.

In this sample, this clone turned up many times. V and J are TRBV5-8 and TRBJ2-7, with D perhaps TRBD1 or TRBD2 (5 bases each). The germline V and J ends were trimmed by 7 bases and 4 bases, with 21 bases remaining between them. This CDR3 has 15 amino acids. CDR1 and CDR2 (germline): SGHTS, YDEGEE. CDR3 region: CASRNPSGTKYEQYF. The CDR3, as DNA: TGTGCCAGCCGCAACCCCTCCGGGACGAAATACGAGCAGTACTTC.

Many counts were recorded for this clone. The chain joins TRBV19 to TRBJ1-5; 8 nucleotides align to TRBD1. This CDR3 has 17 residues. Germline CDR1 LNHDA, CDR2 SQIVND (reference sequence). With V trimmed by 3 bases and J by 2 bases, 9 bases remained unmatched. In nucleotides, the CDR3 is TGTGCCAGTAGTATCCGACTCAGGGGGCACGGCAATCAGCCCCAGCATTTT. This sequence encodes CASSIRLRGHGNQPQHF.

This clone has a count of ten or more. The rearrangement joins TRBV10-3 to TRBJ2-1; D remains unclear. This CDR3 region has 11 residues. Germline CDR1 is ENHRY and CDR2 is SYGVKD. The V gene lost 9 bases and the J gene lost 10 bases, with 13 bases spanning the gap. CDR3 sequence: CAIGPRWEQFF. The CDR3 DNA reads TGTGCCATAGGGCCTCGCTGGGAGCAGTTCTTC.

This clone was observed a handful of times. Here the CDR3 DNA reads TGTGCCACCAGCCCTTTTGACTTTATATCGAACACCGTTGAGCTGTTTTTT. Amino acid sequence: CATSPFDFISNTVELFF. The chain recombines TRBV27 with TRBJ2-2; D call uncertain. The V gene lost 10 bases and the J gene lost 11 bases, with 32 bases spanning the gap. The germline gives CDR1 MNHEY, CDR2 SMNVEV (reference sequence). The CDR3 runs 17 residues.

This clone was found many times. This CDR3 reads CASSVGTNQETQYF. The CDR3 DNA reads as TGTGCCAGCAGCGTAGGGACCAACCAAGAGACCCAGTACTTC. The chain links TRBV9 to TRBJ2-5, with no clear D. The CDR3 sequence is 14 residues long. The germline V gene has CDR1 SGDLS and CDR2 YYNGEE. The V end lost 0 bases, the J end lost 0 bases, and 6 bases lay between the germline ends.

This clone was seen ten or more times. The chain uses TRBV12-3 or TRBV12-4 and TRBJ1-5; 10 bases line up with TRBD1. Trimming at V came to 5 bases and at J to 7 bases, leaving 8 bases not matched to a gene. This CDR3 has 15 residues. CDR3 nucleotide sequence: TGTGCCAGCAGTGCGACAGGGGGCGGACGACAGCCCCAGCATTTT. Protein: CASSATGGGRQPQHF.

This clone was recorded at least ten times. The chain joins TRBV27 to TRBJ1-1; D might be TRBD1 (6 bases). Germline V CDR1 and CDR2: MNHEY, SMNVEV (reference sequence). The CDR3 spans 14 residues. V was shortened by 2 bases and J by 3 bases, with 10 bases between the two germline ends. The CDR3 nucleotides are TGTGCCAGCAGTTTAAGGGGGGCTTACACTGAAGCTTTCTTT. It yields the protein CASSLRGAYTEAFF.

Remarks on this clone: A junction boundary mismatches the germline segment, possibly from a read error. This sequence joins TRBV5-6 and TRBJ2-1, with D perhaps assigned TRBD1 or TRBD2 (6 bases each). The CDR3 spans 15 residues. CDR1 is SGHDT, CDR2 YYEEEE, per germline. CDR3 amino acids: CAGSLGGRAYNEQFF. DNA of the CDR3: TGTGCCGGCAGCTTGGGGGGCAGAGCCTACAATGAGCAGTTCTTC.

Ten or more counts support this clone. The rearrangement uses TRBV27 and TRBJ2-7, with 11 bases aligning to TRBD2. Germline assignment: CDR1 MNHEY and CDR2 SMNVEV (reference sequence). The CDR3 runs 14 residues. The V segment lost 3 bases and the J segment 3 bases; nucleotides outside the gene matches: 1. The CDR3 region has the DNA TGTGCCAGCAGTTTCGGGACTAGCGGCTACGAGCAGTACTTC. Encoded protein: CASSFGTSGYEQYF.

The gene calls are TRBV7-2 and TRBJ2-7; D is unclear. This CDR3 region has 13 residues. V was clipped by 0 bases and J by 3 bases, with 6 bases between them. Per the germline V gene, CDR1 is SGHTA and CDR2 is FQGNSA. This CDR3 reads CASSLADFYEQYF. The CDR3 DNA reads TGTGCCAGCAGCTTAGCGGATTTCTACGAGCAGTACTTC.

This clone occurred a few times. This CDR3 fails to terminate in the conserved phenylalanine or tryptophan, so it likely reflects a read error. The DNA is left out, because the CDR3 cannot be placed on it with certainty; the CDR3 is given as TCRdb lists it. CDR3 region: CASSPRVPSYL. The chain combines TRBV10-1 with TRBJ2-7; whether TRBD1, the table's D call, matches the DNA was not checked. Per germline, CDR1 WNHNN and CDR2 SYGVQD (reference sequence). Inclusive of both ends, the CDR3 amounts to 11 amino acids.

At least ten counts were recorded for this clone. This chain joins TRBV4-1 and TRBJ2-7; TRBD2 agrees at 7 bases. Germline V CDR1 and CDR2: MGHRA, YSYEKL. The junction had 0 bases not matched to a gene; V was cut back by 4 bases and J by 6 bases. The CDR3 covers 11 residues. The CDR3: CASSRTSEQYF. The DNA for the CDR3 is TGCGCCAGCAGCCGGACTAGCGAGCAGTACTTC.

This clone was counted at least ten times. The chain couples TRBV7-6 to TRBJ2-5, with TRBD2 matching 8 bases. The CDR3 totals 16 residues. Germline CDR1 is SGHVS and CDR2 is FNYEAQ. The junction had 4 bases not matched to a gene; V was cut back by 1 base and J by 0 bases. This chain's CDR3 is CASSLGTSINQETQYF. CDR3 DNA: TGTGCCAGCAGCTTAGGGACTAGCATAAACCAAGAGACCCAGTACTTC.

This clone was counted ten times or more. The V gene is TRBV4-2, the J gene TRBJ2-1; 8 positions match TRBD2. The CDR3 loop spans 17 amino acids. The germline V gene encodes CDR1 LGHNA and CDR2 YNFKEQ. J was trimmed by 9 bases and V by 1 base; bases with no gene match: 14. The CDR3 bases are TGTGCCAGCAGCCAAGTTTCAGGAGGCGGGGGGTGGGGTGAGCAGTTCTTC. Protein sequence: CASSQVSGGGGWGEQFF.

This clone has at least ten counts. The chain carries TRBV20-1 and TRBJ2-3; D not resolved. CDR1 is DFQATT and CDR2 is SNEGSKA in the germline V gene (reference sequence). This CDR3 comprises 11 residues. V was trimmed by 3 bases and J by 2 bases, leaving 3 bases between them. DNA for the CDR3: TGCAGTGCTAGGATCACAGATACGCAGTATTTT. This translates into CSARITDTQYF.

A note on this clone: One end of the junction varies from germline; a read error may be responsible. This rearrangement joins TRBV5-1 to TRBJ2-1, with 9 bases aligning to TRBD2. The CDR3 spans 15 residues. Germline V CDR1 and CDR2: SGHRS, YFSETQ. Written as DNA, the CDR3 is TGCGCCTGCAGTATTAGCGGGGGCCTGAGAGAGGAGCAGTTCTTC. Protein sequence: CACSISGGLREEQFF. The full variable domain, with the rest looked up from reference TRBV5-1 and TRBJ2-1, is KAGVTQTPRYLIKTRGQQVTLSCSPISGHRSVSWYQQTPGQGLQFLFEYFSETQRNKGNFPGRFSGRQFSNSRSEMNVSTLELGDSALYLCACSISGGLREEQFFGPGTRLTVL.

V and J are TRBV27 and TRBJ2-5; TRBD2 agrees at 12 bases. The germline gives CDR1 MNHEY, CDR2 SMNVEV (reference sequence). The CDR3 runs 16 residues. With 5 bases clipped from V and 4 bases from J, the junction kept 8 bases outside the gene matches. This CDR3 is CASSPHRLAGVETQYF. CDR3 nucleotides: TGTGCCAGCAGTCCTCACCGACTAGCGGGAGTAGAGACCCAGTACTTC.

This clone came up many times. This chain uses TRBV30 with TRBJ2-6, with 9 bases identical to TRBD1. V shed 0 bases, J shed 2 bases, and the junction held 11 bases outside the gene matches. Germline CDR1 reads GTSNPN; CDR2 reads SVGIG (reference sequence). The CDR3 consists of 19 residues. CDR3 sequence: CAWSVLGTGLIAGANVLTF. The CDR3 DNA sequence: TGTGCCTGGAGTGTACTTGGGACAGGGTTAATCGCTGGGGCCAACGTCCTGACTTTC.

This clone was seen repeatedly, ten times or more. The V gene is TRBV12-3 or TRBV12-4, the J gene TRBJ2-7; D ambiguous. The CDR3 totals 11 residues. V lost 4 bases, J lost 6 bases, and 7 bases lay in between. CDR3 bases: TGTGCCAGCAGTTCGACGACCGAGCAGTACTTC. Protein sequence: CASSSTTEQYF.

This clone came up many times. The rearrangement links TRBV6-4 to TRBJ2-2; maybe TRBD1 (5 bases). Trimming pared 6 bases from V and 2 bases from J, leaving 7 bases between. Germline V gives CDR1 MRHNA, CDR2 SNTAGT. The CDR3 extends over 13 amino acids. The CDR3 DNA is TGTGCCAGCAGGGACATAAACACCGGGGAGCTGTTTTTT. Amino acids: CASRDINTGELFF.

Many counts were recorded for this clone. This chain connects TRBV5-1 to TRBJ2-5; 8 bases are a match to TRBD2. V was pared by 4 bases and J by 4 bases, with 6 bases of the junction left unmatched. This CDR3 contains 14 residues. Germline V gives CDR1 SGHRS, CDR2 YFSETQ. The CDR3 nucleotides are TGCGCCAGCAGCCTTTCTCTAGCGGGAGAGACCCAGTACTTC. This encodes CASSLSLAGETQYF.

This clone was recorded at least ten times. V and J are TRBV5-6 and TRBJ2-7, with 10 bases fitting TRBD1. The germline V gene has CDR1 SGHDT and CDR2 YYEEEE. This CDR3 spans 16 amino acids. J lost 2 bases, V lost 3 bases, and 8 bases had no gene match. The CDR3 bases are TGTGCCAGCAGCTGGCCGGGACAGGGGACCCCCTACGAGCAGTACTTC. Translating gives CASSWPGQGTPYEQYF.

This clone has at least ten counts. The chain links TRBV4-3 to TRBJ2-3, with 8 bases lining up with TRBD1. J lost 0 bases, V lost 0 bases, and 5 bases had no gene match. The CDR3 runs 17 residues. Germline CDR1 and CDR2: LGHNA and YSLEER. CDR3 sequence (DNA): TGCGCCAGCAGCCAAGATTCCGCAGGGGGCAGCACAGATACGCAGTATTTT. This gives the protein CASSQDSAGGSTDTQYF.